This T cell receptor (beta chain) was identified in a study of control samples from healthy donors and cancer patients. The CDR3 length is 15 residues. Looked up from germline, CDR1 is MDHEN and CDR2 is SYDVKM. Between the trimmed V and J ends, which lost 5 bases and 4 bases, there was a span of 12 bases. The method was immunoSEQ multiplex PCR; TCRdb's version includes in-frame clones alone and lacks a portion of them. The data show 150,000 or so clones, around 93% seen once. This rearrangement joins TRBV28 to TRBJ2-6, with D uncertain. The sample consisted of blood. This TCR was sampled from a woman between 50 and 59 years old in good health. CDR3 amino acids: CASSPPGSGANVLTF. Written as DNA, the CDR3 is TGTGCCAGCAGTCCCCCAGGCTCCGGGGCCAACGTCCTGACTTTC.